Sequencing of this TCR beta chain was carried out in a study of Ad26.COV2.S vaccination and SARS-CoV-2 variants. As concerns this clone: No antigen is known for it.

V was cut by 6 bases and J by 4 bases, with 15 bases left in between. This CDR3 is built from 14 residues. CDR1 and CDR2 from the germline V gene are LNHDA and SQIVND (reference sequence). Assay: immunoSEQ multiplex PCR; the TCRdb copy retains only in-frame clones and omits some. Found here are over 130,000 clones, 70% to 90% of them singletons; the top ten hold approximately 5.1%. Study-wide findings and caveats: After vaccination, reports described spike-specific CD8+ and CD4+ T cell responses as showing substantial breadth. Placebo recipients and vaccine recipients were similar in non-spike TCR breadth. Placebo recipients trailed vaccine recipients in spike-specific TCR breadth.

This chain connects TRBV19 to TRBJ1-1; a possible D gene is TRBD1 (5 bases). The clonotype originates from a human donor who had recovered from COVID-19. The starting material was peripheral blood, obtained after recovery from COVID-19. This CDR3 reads CASSSTLGRTEAFF. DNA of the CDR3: TGTGCCAGTAGCTCAACTCTGGGGCGCACTGAAGCTTTCTTT.